The 6 T cell receptor beta chains listed next were all sequenced from one sample in a study of T cells in Graves' hyperthyroidism and ophthalmopathy. Regions amplified from RNA transcripts were the TCR beta CDR3 regions. The TCR CDR3 was amplified in a first-round RT-PCR using the HTBI primer set. TCRdb analysed the multiplex PCR reads with MiXCR anew, one entry per CDR3 protein. In the table there are 600,000 to 650,000 distinct CDR3 sequences, roughly 20% of which are singletons. Sequencing was carried out using blood. The receptors shown here come from a man aged 25-45 years with Graves' ophthalmopathy.

Only a few counts were recorded for this clonotype. V is TRBV28 and J is TRBJ2-4; tentatively, D is TRBD1 or TRBD2 (5 bases each). CDR3 length: 12 residues. CDR1 MDHEN and CDR2 SYDVKM come from the germline V gene. Between the trimmed V and J ends, which lost 8 bases and 6 bases, there was a span of 11 bases. The CDR3 is CASGRRGNIQYF. CDR3 coding DNA: TGTGCCAGCGGGAGAAGGGGAAACATTCAGTACTTC. Drawing the rest from reference TRBV28 and TRBJ2-4, the complete variable domain is DVKVTQSSRYLVKRTGEKVFLECVQDMDHENMFWYRQDPGLGLRLIYFSYDVKMKEKGDIPEGYSVSREKKERFSLILESASTNQTSMYLCASGRRGNIQYFGAGTRLSVL.

This chain connects TRBV6-2 or TRBV6-3 to TRBJ2-2; D unclear. Germline V CDR1 and CDR2: MNHEY, SVGEGT. The CDR3 has 16 amino acids. The V end was cut by 2 bases, the J end by 2 bases, with 12 bases between. DNA for the CDR3: TGTGCCAGCAGTTACGACCTTCGGCGAAACACCGGGGAGCTGTTTTTT. Its translation: CASSYDLRRNTGELFF.

The gene calls are TRBV7-6 and TRBJ2-1; TRBD2 might be the D (6 bases). Trimming shortened V by 7 bases and J by 8 bases, and 21 bases separated the two germline ends. The CDR3 is made up of 15 amino acids. From germline, CDR1 is SGHVS and CDR2 FNYEAQ. CDR3 sequence: CASTRLVGARDEQFF. For the CDR3, the DNA is TGTGCCAGCACCCGACTAGTAGGGGCCAGGGATGAGCAGTTCTTC.

This clonotype is a singleton in its sample. The J gene is TRBJ2-1, the V gene TRBV28; 7 nucleotides match TRBD2. The germline V gene has CDR1 MDHEN and CDR2 SYDVKM. J was trimmed by 14 bases and V by 5 bases; bases with no gene match: 9. The CDR3 is 12 amino acids. DNA of the CDR3: TGTGCCAGCAGTCCCCACTGGGGGGGAGAGTTCTTC. This codes for CASSPHWGGEFF.

This clonotype was detected once. The chain links TRBV20-1 to TRBJ2-1, with 11 bases lining up with TRBD2. The germline gives CDR1 DFQATT, CDR2 SNEGSKA (reference sequence). This CDR3 comprises 18 residues. V lost 6 bases to trimming and J lost 5 bases; unmatched junction nucleotides: 18. The CDR3 reads CSAVAGGKNVWIHNEQFF. The CDR3 nucleotides are TGCAGTGCCGTAGCGGGAGGGAAGAATGTTTGGATCCACAATGAGCAGTTCTTC.

This clonotype came up a few times. This chain joins TRBV20-1 and TRBJ2-7, with 8 bases lining up with TRBD1. Germline V gene lookup returns CDR1 DFQATT and CDR2 SNEGSKA (reference sequence). CDR3 length equals 14 residues. The V segment lost 1 base and the J segment 6 bases; nucleotides outside the gene matches: 8. CDR3 sequence reads: CSARGVGTGGEQYF. The CDR3 coding sequence is TGCAGTGCTAGAGGGGTCGGGACAGGAGGCGAGCAGTACTTC.